This TCR beta chain was sequenced for a study of blood T cell repertoires in COVID-19. The CDR3 is made up of 16 amino acids. Germline V gene sequence: CDR1 KGHSH, CDR2 LQKENI. V lost 3 bases and J lost 2, with 14 bases in between. Profiled with immunoSEQ multiplex PCR; TCRdb holds only in-frame clones, not every one. Counted here are 200,000 to 250,000 clones, around 90% occurring once; the ten biggest clones make up around a tenth. The sample was PBMCs or T cells enriched from blood (not recorded which). The chain recombines TRBV18 with TRBJ1-5, with D unclear. This receptor was identified in a man younger than 30 with acute COVID-19. Here the CDR3 reads CASSPNVAGGNQPQHF. For the CDR3, the DNA is TGTGCCAGCTCACCCAACGTGGCAGGTGGCAATCAGCCCCAGCATTTT.